This is a list of T cell receptor beta chains from one sample in a study of blood T cell repertoires in COVID-19. Here immunoSEQ multiplex PCR was the method, and the copy in TCRdb shows in-frame clones only, minus some. The data hold 380,000 or so clones, with approximately 85% observed a single time. The sample comprised PBMCs or T cells enriched from blood (not recorded which). The receptors derive from a woman aged 40-49 years with acute COVID-19. The CDR3 runs from the conserved cysteine through the conserved F or W. The D gene is left open where the match is weak. Clone size is given for some rows only: seen once, a few or many times, or a class if the clone is expanded.

clone_size	v_call	d_call	j_call	cdr3_nt	cdr3_aa
.	TRBV5-1	TRBD2	TRBJ2-1	TGCGCCAGCAGCCCCAGCGGGGGAGCTGTCAATGAGCAGTTCTTC	CASSPSGGAVNEQFF
.	TRBV6-5	TRBD1	TRBJ1-1	TGTGCCAGCAGTTACCCCCCGGGACAGGGTGTAGCTTTCTTT	CASSYPPGQGVAFF
.	TRBV11-2	.	TRBJ2-3	TGTGCCAGCAGCTTAGCTAGAGTGGCAGATACGCAGTATTTT	CASSLARVADTQYF
.	TRBV10-1	.	TRBJ2-7	TGCGCCAGCTCGGGAGGCAGGGGGCAAGTTTACGAGCAGTACTTC	CASSGGRGQVYEQYF
many	TRBV19	TRBD1	TRBJ2-4	TGTGCCAGTAGTATCCACCGGGACAGGGACAACATTCAGTACTTC	CASSIHRDRDNIQYF
.	TRBV5-6	TRBD1	TRBJ2-3	TGTGCCAGCAGCCCCGGGACAGGGGTTGCCACAGATACGCAGTATTTT	CASSPGTGVATDTQYF
.	TRBV29-1	.	TRBJ1-3	TGCAGCGTTGAAAAGGGCAGGGCTGGAAACACCATATATTTT	CSVEKGRAGNTIYF
.	TRBV29-1	.	TRBJ2-5	TGCAGCGTTGATGTAGGGTTCGGAGCTAGACAGGTCCGGCGGGAGACCCAGTACTTC	CSVDVGFGARQVRRETQYF
once	TRBV3-1/TRBV3-2	.	TRBJ2-7	TGTGCCAGCAGCCAACTGCTAAACGAGCAGTACTTC	CASSQLLNEQYF
.	TRBV30	TRBD2	TRBJ2-7	TGTGCCTGGACTGGGGCTAGCGGGGCGATTTACGAGCAGTACTTC	CAWTGASGAIYEQYF
.	TRBV2	.	TRBJ2-4	TGTGCCAGCAGTGAAGCAGTATTCCGGTGGGACACGCTAGCCAAAAACATTCAGTACTTC	CASSEAVFRWDTLAKNIQYF
once	TRBV6-5	.	TRBJ1-1	TGTGCCAGCAGTAGGGGGGGTCTGACTGAAGCTTTCTTT	CASSRGGLTEAFF
.	TRBV19	.	TRBJ1-5	TGTGCCAGTAGTCTGGTCGGAGTAGAACAGCCCCAGCATTTT	CASSLVGVEQPQHF
.	TRBV20-1	TRBD1	TRBJ2-7	TGCAGTGCTAGTGCCGGGACAGGTCGGTACGAGCAGTACTTC	CSASAGTGRYEQYF
once	TRBV9	.	TRBJ1-1	TGTGCCAGCAGCCTCAAGGACAACTACTTGAACGCTGAAGCTTTCTTT	CASSLKDNYLNAEAFF
.	TRBV25-1	.	TRBJ2-5	TGTGCCAGCAGTGAGATACAGGGCAGGGAGACCCAGTACTTC	CASSEIQGRETQYF
.	TRBV2	TRBD2	TRBJ2-7	TGTGCCAGCACGAGAGACATATCTAGCGGCTACGAGCAGTACTTC	CASTRDISSGYEQYF
.	TRBV5-8	TRBD2	TRBJ2-5	TGTGCCAGCAGCCTTAGACTAGCCCGGGTAGAGACCCAGTACTTC	CASSLRLARVETQYF
once	TRBV3-1/TRBV3-2	.	TRBJ1-4	TGTGCCAGCAGCCAAGGTCAGGGCCCCGCAACTAATGAAAAACTGTTTTTT	CASSQGQGPATNEKLFF
once	TRBV2	TRBD2	TRBJ2-5	TGTGCCAGCAGTGACCCTCGGGGGGGCGCGGGTATTTGGGAGACCCAGTACTTC	CASSDPRGGAGIWETQYF
.	TRBV3-1/TRBV3-2	TRBD2	TRBJ2-5	TGTGCCAGCAGCCAAGATCAAGCGGGGGGGCTGGAGACCCAGTACTTC	CASSQDQAGGLETQYF
once	TRBV24-1	TRBD2	TRBJ2-5	TGTGCCACCAGTGATTCCGGGGGGGGGACGCAGACCCAGTACTTC	CATSDSGGGTQTQYF